The present TCR beta chain was sequenced within a study of post-analysis software for immune sequencing data (dated by TCRdb to between 2015 and 2017). Broadly, across the study: Disease courses on record covered relapsing-remitting, secondary progressive and progressive-relapsing multiple sclerosis, though some patients had no subtype annotation. Patient repertoires were compared against ten to eleven previously published healthy control repertoires from donors aged about 6 to 28 years. A subset of samples was prepared in parallel using single-end sample barcoding, then pooled and co-amplified after Illumina adapter ligation.

Broader findings and caveats from the paper: Direct clustering with F measure revealed strong co-clustering of samples prepared in the same batch, which led to a batch-effect correction. Multiple sclerosis patients had significantly lower normalized Chao1 diversity than controls, a result that suggests substantial peripheral T-cell clonal expansion. Significantly higher frequencies in patients than in controls were found for five TRBV segments, including TRBV5-6, TRBV5-1 and TRBV20-1. The multiple sclerosis patient group was slightly younger than the control group.

Library preparation was by PCR. The instrument was an Illumina HiSeq 2500. To reduce PCR and sequencing biases, unique molecular identifiers were built into the TCR beta cDNA libraries. Roughly 500,000 cDNA molecules were obtained for every 1 to 10 million input T cells, so each molecule roughly corresponded to one T cell. The patient libraries were prepared and sequenced with the same protocol used for the earlier healthy control dataset. Samples belonging to the same batch were prepared together, multiplexed and sequenced on a shared HiSeq lane. In the paper's pipeline: MIGEC handled the raw barcoded reads, throwing out single-read molecular identifier groups before consensus assembly and CDR3 extraction. Clonotype tables were post-analysed with VDJtools, normalizing diversity by down-sampling all datasets to the smallest sample size. To correct batch-related cross-sample contamination, repertoire overlap clustering matched CDR3 amino acid sequences but not nucleotide sequences. TCRdb reprocessing: public reads trimmed at Q25 with fastp, clones called with MiXCR, in-frame beta chains kept. When rows share a CDR3 protein, they turn into one entry using the most common DNA and genes. TCRdb's processing, not the study's, gives the V and J calls here. For this sample the table gives about 560,000 distinct CDR3 sequences, of which roughly 45% were detected only once. The top ten hold about 1.8% of the sample.

From the germline V gene (reference sequence), CDR1 is LNHNV and CDR2 is YYDKDF. Including the terminal cysteine and phenylalanine, the CDR3 comprises 17 residues. Just CDR3 DNA is preserved here, 51 bases in frame from base 1. To demonstrate the VDJtools post-analysis software, TCR beta repertoires were profiled from the peripheral blood of 13 young patients with multiple sclerosis. The multiple sclerosis patients were children and adolescents ranging in age from about 6 to 16 years. A note on this clonotype: No cognate antigen has been identified for it. The junction and the germline gene differ at one end; a read error may be behind it.

The rearranged chain carries TRBV15 and TRBJ2-1, with the D call tentatively TRBD1 or TRBD2, each fitting 6 bases. The receptor was isolated from a girl aged 5 to 17 with multiple sclerosis. The sample consisted of blood. The CDR3 region has the sequence CATSRDWGASTYNGQFF. The nucleotide sequence reads as follows: TGTGCCACCAGCAGAGATTGGGGGGCTAGCACCTACAATGGGCAGTTCTTC.